This TCR beta chain came from a study of blood T cell repertoires in COVID-19. Assay: immunoSEQ multiplex PCR; the TCRdb copy retains only in-frame clones and omits some. The sample consists of 95,000 to 150,000 clones, 90% to 95% of them appearing once. Trimming took 0 bases from V and 0 from J; bases not matched to a gene: 13. CDR1 is LNHNV and CDR2 is YYDKDF in the germline V gene (reference sequence). This CDR3 has 20 amino acids. This receptor was obtained from a man in his fifties or sixties with COVID-19, enrolled during active disease. The sample was peripheral blood. The V gene is TRBV15, the J gene TRBJ2-1, with 8 bases aligning to TRBD1. CDR3 amino acids: CATSREGQVPISSSYNEQFF. Written as DNA, the CDR3 is TGTGCCACCAGCAGAGAGGGACAGGTGCCCATCTCCAGCTCCTACAATGAGCAGTTCTTC.